The clone carrying this T cell receptor (beta chain) has a handful of counts. Trimming removed 6 bases at V and 1 base at J, with 15 bases between. Germline CDR1 and CDR2: MNHEY and SVGAGI. The CDR3 covers 15 residues. With 60 Vbeta and 13 Jbeta primers, the PCR was carried out. Sequencing was performed with immunoSEQ multiplex PCR; in TCRdb, only in-frame clones are kept and a portion is missing. The table has over 120,000 clones, 77% seen once; the top ten hold 3.5% to 5%. These data come from a study of cytomegalovirus exposure and HLA in healthy donors. The clonotype comes from a male donor in good health and CMV-seronegative. The V gene is TRBV6-5, the J gene TRBJ1-2, with D perhaps matching TRBD1 (5 bases). Input material: PBMCs. Here the CDR3 reads CASRQEGIVNYGYTF. CDR3 DNA sequence: TGTGCCAGCAGACAGGAGGGAATAGTTAACTATGGCTACACCTTC.